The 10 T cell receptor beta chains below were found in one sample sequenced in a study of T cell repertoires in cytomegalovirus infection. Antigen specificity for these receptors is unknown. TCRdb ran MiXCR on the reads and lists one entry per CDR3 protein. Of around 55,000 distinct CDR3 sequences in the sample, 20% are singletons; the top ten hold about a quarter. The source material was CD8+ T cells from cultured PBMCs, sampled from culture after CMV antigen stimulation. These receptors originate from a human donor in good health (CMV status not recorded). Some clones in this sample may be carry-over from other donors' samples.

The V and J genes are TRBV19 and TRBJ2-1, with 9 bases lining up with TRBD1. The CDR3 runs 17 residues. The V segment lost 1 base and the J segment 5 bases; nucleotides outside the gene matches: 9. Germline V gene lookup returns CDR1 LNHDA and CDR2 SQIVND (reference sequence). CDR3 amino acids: CASSIAAGQGIHNEQFF. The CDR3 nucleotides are TGTGCCAGTAGTATAGCAGCTGGACAGGGGATACACAATGAGCAGTTCTTC.

CDR3 residues: CASSQLGPALGWGETQYF. The CDR3, as DNA: TGCGCCAGCAGCCAGCTGGGTCCGGCCCTAGGGTGGGGAGAGACCCAGTACTTC. The V and J genes are TRBV4-1 and TRBJ2-5; D gene uncertain. Germline V gene lookup returns CDR1 MGHRA and CDR2 YSYEKL. The CDR3 consists of 18 residues. With 3 bases removed from V and 4 bases from J, the gap between germline ends came to 24 bases.

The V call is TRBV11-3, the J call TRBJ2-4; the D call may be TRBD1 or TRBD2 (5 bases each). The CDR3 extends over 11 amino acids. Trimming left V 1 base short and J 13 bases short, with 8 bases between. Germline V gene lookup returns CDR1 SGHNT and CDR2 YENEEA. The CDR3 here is CASSLGDVQYF. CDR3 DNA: TGTGCCAGCAGCTTAGGGGACGTACAGTACTTC.

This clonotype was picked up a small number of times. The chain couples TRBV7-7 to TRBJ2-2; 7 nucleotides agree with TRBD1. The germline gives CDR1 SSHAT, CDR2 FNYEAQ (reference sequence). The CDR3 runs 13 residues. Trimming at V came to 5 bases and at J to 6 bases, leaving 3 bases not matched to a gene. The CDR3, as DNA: TGTGCCAGCAGCCGACAGGGTGCCGGGGAGCTGTTTTTT. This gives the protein CASSRQGAGELFF.

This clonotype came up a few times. The CDR3 loop is CASSYSRDRGLNNSPLHF. The DNA of the CDR3 is TGTGCCAGCAGTTACTCGCGGGACAGGGGGCTGAATAATTCACCCCTCCACTTT. The chain has TRBV6-2 or TRBV6-3 and TRBJ1-6, with 12 positions matching TRBD1. CDR3 size: 18 residues. Germline V gene data show CDR1 as MNHEY and CDR2 as SVGEGT. Trimming at V came to 0 bases and at J to 5 bases, leaving 5 bases not matched to a gene.

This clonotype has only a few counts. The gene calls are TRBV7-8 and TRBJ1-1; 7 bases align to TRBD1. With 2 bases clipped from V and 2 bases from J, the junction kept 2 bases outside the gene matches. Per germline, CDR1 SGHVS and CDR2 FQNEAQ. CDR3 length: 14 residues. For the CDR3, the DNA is TGTGCCAGCAGCTTAAGGGACAGAAACACTGAAGCTTTCTTT. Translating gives CASSLRDRNTEAFF.

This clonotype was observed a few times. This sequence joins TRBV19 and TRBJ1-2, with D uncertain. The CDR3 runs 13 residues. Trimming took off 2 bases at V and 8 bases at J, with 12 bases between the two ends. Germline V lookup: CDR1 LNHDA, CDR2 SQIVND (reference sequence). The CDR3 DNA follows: TGTGCCAGTAGTATAAGTGTTACGAGCGGCTACACCTTC. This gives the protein CASSISVTSGYTF.

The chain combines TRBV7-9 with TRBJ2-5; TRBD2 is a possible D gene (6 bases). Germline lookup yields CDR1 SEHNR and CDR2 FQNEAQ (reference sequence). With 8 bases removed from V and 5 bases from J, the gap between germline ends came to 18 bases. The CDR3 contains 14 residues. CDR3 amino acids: CASATIRGGETQYF. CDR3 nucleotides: TGTGCCAGCGCGACTATTCGTGGAGGGGAGACCCAGTACTTC.

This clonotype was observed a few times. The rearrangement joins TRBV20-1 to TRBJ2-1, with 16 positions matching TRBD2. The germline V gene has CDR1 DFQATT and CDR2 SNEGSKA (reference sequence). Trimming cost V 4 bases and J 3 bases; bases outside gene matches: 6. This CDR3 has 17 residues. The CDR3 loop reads CSATSGTSGRVYNEQFF. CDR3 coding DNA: TGCAGTGCTACCTCCGGGACTAGCGGGAGGGTCTACAATGAGCAGTTCTTC.

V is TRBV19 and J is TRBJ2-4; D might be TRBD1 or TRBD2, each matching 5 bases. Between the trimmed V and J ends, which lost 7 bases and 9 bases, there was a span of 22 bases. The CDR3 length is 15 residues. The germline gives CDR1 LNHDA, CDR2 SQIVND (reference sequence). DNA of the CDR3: TGTGCCAGTACTGGAGCTTGGGGGAACGAGGGCATTCAGTACTTC. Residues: CASTGAWGNEGIQYF.